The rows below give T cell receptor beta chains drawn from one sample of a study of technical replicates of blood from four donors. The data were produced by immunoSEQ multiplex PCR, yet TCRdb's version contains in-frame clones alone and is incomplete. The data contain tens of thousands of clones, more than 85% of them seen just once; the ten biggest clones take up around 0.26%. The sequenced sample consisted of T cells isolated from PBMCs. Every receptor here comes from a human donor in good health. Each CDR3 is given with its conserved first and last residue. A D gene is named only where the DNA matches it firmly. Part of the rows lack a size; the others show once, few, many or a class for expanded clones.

CASSTTPYEQYF,TGTGCCAGCAGCACGACACCCTACGAGCAGTACTTC,TRBJ2-7,NA,TRBV7-6,NA
CASSFAGTSEQFF,TGCGCCAGCAGCTTTGCCGGGACTTCAGAGCAGTTCTTC,TRBJ2-1,NA,TRBV5-1,NA
CASGVNQPQHF,TGTGCCAGCGGAGTCAATCAGCCCCAGCATTTT,TRBJ1-5,NA,TRBV19,NA
CASSSVQGQPYYSTDTQYF,TGTGCCAGCAGCTCCGTTCAGGGACAGCCTTACTATAGCACAGATACGCAGTATTTT,TRBJ2-3,TRBD1,TRBV5-6,NA
CASSLAGGGGYTF,TGTGCCAGCAGCTTGGCAGGGGGTGGGGGCTACACCTTC,TRBJ1-2,TRBD1,TRBV5-4,NA
CASSPPDRAGNTIYF,TGTGCCAGCAGCCCACCGGACAGGGCTGGAAACACCATATATTTT,TRBJ1-3,TRBD1,TRBV4-2,NA
CASSRLINLDRERTYEQYF,TGTGCCAGCTCACGCCTAATCAACTTGGACAGAGAGCGGACCTACGAGCAGTACTTC,TRBJ2-7,NA,TRBV18,NA
CASSLDRTDTDTQYF,TGTGCCAGCAGCTTAGATCGAACAGACACAGATACGCAGTATTTT,TRBJ2-3,NA,TRBV11-2,NA
CASSERGSYGYTF,TGTGCCAGCAGTGAAAGGGGGAGCTATGGCTACACCTTC,TRBJ1-2,NA,TRBV2,NA
CASSLGGIRQPQHF,TGTGCCAGCAGCTTAGGCGGGATTAGACAGCCCCAGCATTTT,TRBJ1-5,NA,TRBV7-9,NA
CASSDQGQAEQYF,TGTGCCAGCAGTGACCAAGGACAGGCCGAGCAGTACTTC,TRBJ2-7,TRBD1,TRBV2,NA
CASSGLGPYEQYF,TGTGCCAGTAGCGGACTCGGACCCTACGAGCAGTACTTC,TRBJ2-7,NA,TRBV19,NA
CASRGLAGPGEQYF,TGTGCCAGCAGGGGACTAGCGGGACCGGGCGAGCAGTACTTC,TRBJ2-7,TRBD2,TRBV6-1,NA
CASRRSSGEQFF,TGTGCCAGCAGACGTTCTAGCGGCGAGCAGTTCTTC,TRBJ2-1,TRBD2,TRBV11-2,NA
CASSPTGLAGGFPTYEQYF,TGTGCCAGCTCACCTACGGGACTAGCGGGAGGGTTCCCTACCTACGAGCAGTACTTC,TRBJ2-7,TRBD2,TRBV18,NA
CSARISYGYTF,TGCAGTGCCAGGATCTCCTATGGCTACACCTTC,TRBJ1-2,NA,TRBV20-1,NA
CASAGWQGGTGELFF,TGTGCCAGTGCCGGTTGGCAGGGCGGCACCGGGGAGCTGTTTTTT,TRBJ2-2,NA,TRBV19,NA
CASSVTSSSGNTIYF,TGTGCCAGCAGTGTAACTTCAAGCTCTGGAAACACCATATATTTT,TRBJ1-3,NA,TRBV2,NA
CASSPLRGRGDTEAFF,TGCGCCAGCAGCCCCCTCAGGGGGCGCGGTGACACTGAAGCTTTCTTT,TRBJ1-1,TRBD1,TRBV4-1,NA
CASSRHRDRATYEQYF,TGTGCCAGCAGCCGACACCGGGACAGGGCAACCTACGAGCAGTACTTC,TRBJ2-7,TRBD1,TRBV7-9,NA
CSVEDRGKDYEQYF,TGCAGCGTTGAAGACAGGGGGAAGGACTACGAGCAGTACTTC,TRBJ2-7,TRBD1,TRBV29-1,NA
CSVEDGSGTGITDTQYF,TGCAGCGTTGAAGATGGGAGCGGGACAGGAATCACAGATACGCAGTATTTT,TRBJ2-3,NA,TRBV29-1,NA
CASSEGAAYGYTF,TGTGCCAGCAGCGAGGGCGCAGCCTATGGCTACACCTTC,TRBJ1-2,NA,TRBV2,NA
CASGLVLFGQGRSKETQYF,TGTGCTAGTGGTTTGGTACTCTTCGGCCAGGGTCGGTCAAAAGAGACCCAGTACTTC,TRBJ2-5,NA,TRBV12-5,NA
CASSPETGQKRSAFF,TGTGCCAGCAGCCCGGAGACAGGGCAGAAGAGATCAGCTTTCTTT,TRBJ1-1,TRBD1,TRBV5-4,NA
CASSQGSMFDQPQHF,TGCGCCAGCAGCCAAGGTTCCATGTTTGATCAGCCCCAGCATTTT,TRBJ1-5,NA,TRBV4-1,NA
CASSRTSGGNEQFF,TGTGCCAGCAGCCGGACTAGCGGGGGAAATGAGCAGTTCTTC,TRBJ2-1,TRBD2,TRBV7-2,NA
CASSTTGNTEAFF,TGTGCCAGTAGTACGACAGGAAACACTGAAGCTTTCTTT,TRBJ1-1,NA,TRBV19,NA
CASTRISGAFF,TGTGCCAGTACGCGGATCTCAGGGGCGTTCTTC,TRBJ2-1,NA,TRBV2,NA
CASSPEKYLAGKPTDTQYF,TGTGCCAGCAGCCCTGAAAAGTACTTAGCGGGAAAACCCACAGATACGCAGTATTTT,TRBJ2-3,TRBD2,TRBV13,NA
CATSREGRLNTGELFF,TGTGCCACCAGCAGAGAGGGTAGACTGAACACCGGGGAGCTGTTTTTT,TRBJ2-2,NA,TRBV15,once
CASSQRRHVSTPGELFF,TGCGCCAGCAGCCAACGCAGACACGTATCGACACCCGGGGAGCTGTTTTTT,TRBJ2-2,NA,TRBV4-1,NA
CASSSPLGQGQETQYF,TGTGCCAGCAGTTCACCCCTTGGACAGGGCCAAGAGACCCAGTACTTC,TRBJ2-5,TRBD1,TRBV28,NA
CASSNGGYEQYF,TGTGCCAGCAGTAACGGGGGCTACGAGCAGTACTTC,TRBJ2-7,NA,TRBV27,NA
CASSPSRTSGLTGELFF,TGTGCCAGCAGCCCGTCAAGGACTAGCGGACTCACCGGGGAGCTGTTTTTT,TRBJ2-2,TRBD2,TRBV7-7,NA
CASSQPSGRSNTGELFF,TGCGCCAGCAGCCAACCTAGCGGGAGGAGCAACACCGGGGAGCTGTTTTTT,TRBJ2-2,TRBD2,TRBV4-1,NA
CASRLSSTDTQYF,TGCGCCAGCCGACTTTCTAGCACAGATACGCAGTATTTT,TRBJ2-3,NA,TRBV10-2,NA
CASSLEVTGIQYF,TGTGCCAGCAGTCTGGAGGTTACCGGCATTCAGTACTTC,TRBJ2-4,NA,TRBV28,NA
CASSFGSTGGDGYTF,TGTGCCAGCAGCTTCGGCTCGACAGGGGGCGATGGCTACACCTTC,TRBJ1-2,TRBD1,TRBV7-9,NA
CASRPYGGGGTEAFF,TGTGCCAGCAGACCTTATGGGGGGGGAGGCACTGAAGCTTTCTTT,TRBJ1-1,NA,TRBV7-9,NA
CAISGRPGQETQYF,TGTGCCATCAGTGGCCGGCCGGGTCAAGAGACCCAGTACTTC,TRBJ2-5,NA,TRBV10-3,NA
CASGLARGQGRVEAFF,TGTGCTAGTGGTTTGGCCAGGGGACAGGGCCGGGTTGAAGCTTTCTTT,TRBJ1-1,TRBD1,TRBV12-5,NA
CATAPRDRRYNEQFF,TGTGCCACTGCTCCACGGGACAGGCGTTACAATGAGCAGTTCTTC,TRBJ2-1,TRBD1,TRBV2,NA
CAWSPGQGGKLFF,TGTGCCTGGAGCCCGGGACAGGGGGGAAAACTGTTTTTT,TRBJ1-4,TRBD1,TRBV30,NA
CASSQGEQGWNTEAFF,TGTGCCAGCAGCCAAGGCGAACAGGGTTGGAACACTGAAGCTTTCTTT,TRBJ1-1,NA,TRBV4-2,once
CAISASILAGTDLQYF,TGTGCCATCAGCGCTTCGATACTAGCGGGGACTGATCTGCAGTACTTC,TRBJ2-7,TRBD2,TRBV10-3,NA
CASSLRATGYGYTF,TGTGCCAGCAGCTTAAGGGCCACAGGCTATGGCTACACCTTC,TRBJ1-2,NA,TRBV28,NA
CASSMTRQGTEAFF,TGTGCCAGTAGTATGACCCGACAGGGCACTGAAGCTTTCTTT,TRBJ1-1,TRBD1,TRBV19,few
CASSMTAAGGLNTEAFF,TGTGCCAGTAGTATGACGGCGGCAGGGGGGCTGAACACTGAAGCTTTCTTT,TRBJ1-1,TRBD1,TRBV19,NA
CASSINGVSSYEQYF,TGTGCCAGTAGTATAAACGGGGTAAGCTCCTACGAGCAGTACTTC,TRBJ2-7,NA,TRBV19,once
CASSLVSGPYEQYF,TGTGCCAGCAGTTTAGTCAGCGGACCCTACGAGCAGTACTTC,TRBJ2-7,NA,TRBV27,once
CASSSEQGAPVGIYEQYF,TGTGCCAGTAGTTCCGAACAGGGGGCTCCCGTCGGTATCTACGAGCAGTACTTC,TRBJ2-7,TRBD1,TRBV19,NA
CATKPGQALNQPQHF,TGTGCCACCAAACCCGGACAGGCCCTCAATCAGCCCCAGCATTTT,TRBJ1-5,TRBD1,TRBV15,NA
CASKREAGGSYEQYF,TGTGCCAGCAAAAGAGAGGCAGGGGGTTCCTACGAGCAGTACTTC,TRBJ2-7,TRBD1,TRBV2,NA
CASSFLESSTEAFF,TGTGCCAGCAGCTTTTTGGAGTCGAGCACTGAAGCTTTCTTT,TRBJ1-1,NA,TRBV7-2,NA
CATSKDLSPEQFF,TGTGCCACCAGTAAAGACTTGTCCCCTGAGCAGTTCTTC,TRBJ2-1,NA,TRBV19,NA
CASSFLGGTEAFF,TGTGCCAGCTCCTTTTTAGGGGGCACTGAAGCTTTCTTT,TRBJ1-1,NA,TRBV27,NA